The 15 T cell receptor beta chains presented below share a single source sample, sequenced in a study of PD-1 blockade in classical Hodgkin lymphoma. Every patient relapsed after autologous stem cell transplantation, and brentuximab vedotin exposure varied. Generated by immunoSEQ multiplex PCR, the TCRdb table keeps only in-frame clones and is missing some. The top ten clones hold roughly 15% of a sample with 22,000 or so clones, roughly 75% of them seen once. The source material was peripheral blood mononuclear cells (PBMCs), sampled before the second cycle of nivolumab. These receptor sequences come from a human donor with classical Hodgkin lymphoma.

The chain is built from TRBV2 and TRBJ1-5; weak D call: TRBD1 (5 bases). The germline V gene has CDR1 SNHLY and CDR2 FYNNEI. Trimming removed 3 bases at V and 0 bases at J, with 9 bases between. This CDR3 contains 15 residues. The CDR3 sequence: CASSEDMGSNQPQHF. CDR3 DNA sequence: TGTGCCAGCAGTGAGGACATGGGTAGCAATCAGCCCCAGCATTTT.

V usage is TRBV7-6 and J usage is TRBJ2-3, with D unresolved. Deletions cut 5 bases from V and 6 bases from J, with 21 bases between. The CDR3 has 16 residues. CDR1 is SGHVS and CDR2 is FNYEAQ in the germline V gene. The CDR3 reads CASSPSGVTSRDTQYF. CDR3 in DNA: TGTGCCAGCAGCCCGTCAGGAGTGACAAGTCGCGATACGCAGTATTTT.

In its sample, this clone was seen once. CDR3 sequence reads: CASRSGDTQYF. CDR3 DNA sequence: TGTGCCAGTAGATCGGGAGATACGCAGTATTTT. The chain joins TRBV19 to TRBJ2-3; D unclear. The CDR3 contains 11 residues. The germline V gene encodes CDR1 LNHDA and CDR2 SQIVND (reference sequence). V was shortened by 6 bases and J by 5 bases, with 6 bases between the two germline ends.

This clone came up a few times. The chain recombines TRBV7-9 with TRBJ1-1, with a weak D call TRBD1 (6 bases). CDR3 length: 14 amino acids. Trimming pared 0 bases from V and 7 bases from J, leaving 12 bases between. Per germline, CDR1 SEHNR and CDR2 FQNEAQ (reference sequence). The CDR3 spells CASSLAGARSEAFF. The CDR3, as DNA: TGTGCCAGCAGCTTAGCGGGGGCGCGAAGTGAAGCTTTCTTT.

J is TRBJ2-3 and V is TRBV27; 8 bases map to TRBD2. V dropped 5 bases and J dropped 2; count of bases not matched to a gene: 6. The CDR3 sequence is 15 residues long. The germline gives CDR1 MNHEY, CDR2 SMNVEV (reference sequence). In DNA form, the CDR3 reads TGTGCCAGCAGTCGATATAGCGGGGTCACAGATACGCAGTATTTT. Translating gives CASSRYSGVTDTQYF.

The gene calls are TRBV27 and TRBJ2-3; 7 bases are a match to TRBD1. Germline CDR1 MNHEY, CDR2 SMNVEV (reference sequence). The V segment lost 0 bases and the J segment 3 bases; nucleotides outside the gene matches: 6. The CDR3 totals 16 residues. The CDR3 region is CASSLSLGRGTDTQYF. In nucleotides, the CDR3 is TGTGCCAGCAGTTTATCGTTGGGCAGGGGGACAGATACGCAGTATTTT.

This chain connects TRBV30 to TRBJ2-6, with 7 bases lining up with TRBD2. Germline assignment: CDR1 GTSNPN and CDR2 SVGIG (reference sequence). The CDR3 contains 13 residues. The CDR3 nucleotides are TGTGGGGCGGGAGTCTCTGGGGCCAACGTCCTGACTTTC. It translates to CGAGVSGANVLTF.

The chain joins TRBV5-1 to TRBJ1-4, with TRBD1 identical over 8 bases. Germline CDR1 SGHRS, CDR2 YFSETQ. V shed 4 bases, J shed 8 bases, and the junction held 13 bases outside the gene matches. This CDR3 is 16 amino acids long. CDR3 residues: CASSLPQTGVEEKLFF. The DNA of the CDR3 is TGCGCCAGCAGCCTTCCCCAGACAGGGGTGGAAGAAAAACTGTTTTTT.

This chain joins TRBV7-8 and TRBJ1-6; 7 bases agree with TRBD1. V was clipped by 5 bases and J by 7 bases; unmatched bases: 14. Looked up from germline, CDR1 is SGHVS and CDR2 is FQNEAQ. This CDR3 comprises 17 residues. In nucleotides, the CDR3 is TGTGCCAGCAGCCGGGGACAGTGGGTAATGGAGAATTCACCCCTCCACTTT. Protein: CASSRGQWVMENSPLHF. Together with reference TRBV7-8 and TRBJ1-6, the CDR3 gives the full variable domain: GAGVSQSPRYKVAKRGQDVALRCDPISGHVSLFWYQQALGQGPEFLTYFQNEAQLDKSGLPSDRFFAERPEGSVSTLKIQRTQQEDSAVYLCASSRGQWVMENSPLHFGNGTRLTVT.

This clone was recorded a few times. This chain uses TRBV7-2 with TRBJ1-2; possible D gene TRBD1, 6 bases. Looked up from germline, CDR1 is SGHTA and CDR2 is FQGNSA. This CDR3 comprises 17 residues. Between the trimmed V and J ends, which lost 4 bases and 4 bases, there was a span of 22 bases. In DNA form, the CDR3 reads TGTGCCAGCAGCTCACAAACCAGGGGTCCTGCACCCTATGGCTACACCTTC. This sequence encodes CASSSQTRGPAPYGYTF.

This rearrangement joins TRBV6-1 to TRBJ2-5, with 8 bases lining up with TRBD1. The CDR3 has 13 residues. V lost 9 bases to trimming and J lost 2 bases; unmatched junction nucleotides: 5. The germline CDR1 and CDR2 sequences are MNHNS and SASEGT. The CDR3 protein is CASPRDRQETQYF. In nucleotides, the CDR3 is TGTGCCAGTCCTCGGGACAGGCAAGAGACCCAGTACTTC.

This clone occurred once. This chain uses TRBV7-6 with TRBJ2-1, with D perhaps TRBD1 or TRBD2 (5 bases each). Germline loops: CDR1 SGHVS, CDR2 FNYEAQ. Trimming took off 5 bases at V and 5 bases at J, with 16 bases between the two ends. The CDR3 runs 15 residues. In DNA form, the CDR3 reads TGTGCCAGCAGCCGGGACGGCGAGGGAGACAATGAGCAGTTCTTC. Translated: CASSRDGEGDNEQFF. The variable domain in full, with the rest retrieved from reference TRBV7-6 and TRBJ2-1, is GAGVSQSPRYKVTKRGQDVALRCDPISGHVSLYWYRQALGQGPEFLTYFNYEAQQDKSGLPNDRFSAERPEGSISTLTIQRTEQRDSAMYRCASSRDGEGDNEQFFGPGTRLTVL.

This clone was seen a single time. The chain joins TRBV28 to TRBJ1-2; D is ambiguous. CDR3 length: 14 amino acids. The ends were cut back, 7 bases at V and 1 base at J, with 13 bases in the middle. Per the germline V gene, CDR1 is MDHEN and CDR2 is SYDVKM. CDR3 loop: CASKPAEFNYGYTF. The DNA of the CDR3 is TGTGCCAGCAAACCCGCGGAGTTTAACTATGGCTACACCTTC.

This chain links TRBV28 with TRBJ2-4, with D perhaps assigned TRBD1 or TRBD2 (5 bases each). The germline CDR1 and CDR2 sequences are MDHEN and SYDVKM. The length of the CDR3 is 12 residues. Trimming left V 2 bases short and J 13 bases short, with 12 bases between. The CDR3 reads CASSLLLGRQYF. The DNA for the CDR3 is TGTGCCAGCAGTTTACTTTTGGGACGACAGTACTTC. Drawing the rest from reference TRBV28 and TRBJ2-4, the complete variable domain is DVKVTQSSRYLVKRTGEKVFLECVQDMDHENMFWYRQDPGLGLRLIYFSYDVKMKEKGDIPEGYSVSREKKERFSLILESASTNQTSMYLCASSLLLGRQYFGAGTRLSVL.

This clone was seen a few times. The gene calls are TRBV2 and TRBJ1-6; 9 bases align to TRBD1. Germline values: CDR1 SNHLY, CDR2 FYNNEI. J gave up 6 bases and V 7 bases, and 7 bases lay outside the gene matches. This CDR3 is built from 15 residues. CDR3: CASIYWDRANSPLHF. The CDR3 nucleotides read TGTGCCAGCATTTATTGGGACAGGGCTAATTCACCCCTCCACTTT.